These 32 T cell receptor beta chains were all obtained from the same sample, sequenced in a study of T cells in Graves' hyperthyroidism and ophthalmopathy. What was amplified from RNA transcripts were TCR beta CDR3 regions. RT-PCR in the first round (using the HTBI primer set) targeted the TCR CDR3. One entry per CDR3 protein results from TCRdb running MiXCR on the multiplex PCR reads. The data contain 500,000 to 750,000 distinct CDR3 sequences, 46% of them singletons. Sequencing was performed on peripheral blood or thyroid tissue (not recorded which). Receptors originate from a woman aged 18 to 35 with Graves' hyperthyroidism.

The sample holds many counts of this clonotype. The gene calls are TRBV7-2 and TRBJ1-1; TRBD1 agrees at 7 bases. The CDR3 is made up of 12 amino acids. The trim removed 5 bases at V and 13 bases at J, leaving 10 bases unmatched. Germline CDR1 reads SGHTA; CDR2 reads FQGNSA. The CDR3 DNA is TGTGCCAGCAGCCAGACCGGGGACAGATGTTTCTTT. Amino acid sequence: CASSQTGDRCFF.

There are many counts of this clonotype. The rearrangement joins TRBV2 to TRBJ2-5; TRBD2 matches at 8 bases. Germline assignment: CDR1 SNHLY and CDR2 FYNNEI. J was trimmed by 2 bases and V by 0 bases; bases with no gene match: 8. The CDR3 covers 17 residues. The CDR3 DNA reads TGTGCCAGCAGTGAAGCCAGAGGACTAGCACAACAAGAGACCCAGTACTTC. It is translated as CASSEARGLAQQETQYF.

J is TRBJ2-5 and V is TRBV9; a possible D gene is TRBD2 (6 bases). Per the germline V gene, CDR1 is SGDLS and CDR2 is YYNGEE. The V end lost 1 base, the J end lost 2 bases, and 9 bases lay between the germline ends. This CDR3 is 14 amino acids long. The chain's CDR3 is CASSVTGLQETQYF. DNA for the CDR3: TGTGCCAGCAGCGTAACGGGACTTCAAGAGACCCAGTACTTC.

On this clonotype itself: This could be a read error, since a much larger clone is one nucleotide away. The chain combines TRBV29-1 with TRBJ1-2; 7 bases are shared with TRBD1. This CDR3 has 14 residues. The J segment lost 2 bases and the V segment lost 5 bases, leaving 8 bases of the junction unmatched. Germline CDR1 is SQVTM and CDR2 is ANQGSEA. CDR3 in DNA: TGCAGCGTTCCCAGGACAGGAGTGAACTATGGCTACACCTTC. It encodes CSVPRTGVNYGYTF. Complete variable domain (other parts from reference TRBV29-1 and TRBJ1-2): SAVISQKPSRDICQRGTSLTIQCQVDSQVTMMFWYRQQPGQSLTLIATANQGSEATYESGFVIDKFPISRPNLTFSTLTVSNMSPEDSSIYLCSVPRTGVNYGYTFGSGTRLTVV.

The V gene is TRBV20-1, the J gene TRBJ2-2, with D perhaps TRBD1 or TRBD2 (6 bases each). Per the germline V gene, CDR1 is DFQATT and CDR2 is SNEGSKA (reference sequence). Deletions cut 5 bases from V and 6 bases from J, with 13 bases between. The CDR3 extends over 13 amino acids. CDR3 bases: TGCAGTGCTCGAGGGGGGAAGGCCGGGGAGCTGTTTTTT. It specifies CSARGGKAGELFF.

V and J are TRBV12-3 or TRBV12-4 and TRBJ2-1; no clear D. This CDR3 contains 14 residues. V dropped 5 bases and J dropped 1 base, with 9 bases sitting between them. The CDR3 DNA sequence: TGTGCCAGCAGTCCGACGTTGTCCTACAATGAGCAGTTCTTC. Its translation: CASSPTLSYNEQFF.

This CDR3 reads CASSSTGTSGRDEQYF. As DNA, the CDR3 is TGTGCCAGCAGCTCAACCGGGACTAGCGGGAGGGACGAGCAGTACTTC. The chain links TRBV7-3 to TRBJ2-7, with 16 bases aligning to TRBD2. CDR1 SGHTA and CDR2 FQGTGA come from the germline V gene. The CDR3 spans 16 residues. With V trimmed by 4 bases and J by 5 bases, 5 bases remained unmatched.

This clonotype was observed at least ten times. The CDR3 DNA is TGTGCCAGCAGTGACTCTCTGGTTCTAGCGGGACCAGATACGCAGTATTTT. Its translation: CASSDSLVLAGPDTQYF. This chain joins TRBV25-1 and TRBJ2-3, with 9 bases lining up with TRBD2. Germline-derived CDR1 and CDR2 are MGHDK and SYGVNS. This CDR3 spans 17 amino acids. Losses at the gene ends were 3 bases for V and 4 bases for J; bases not matched to a gene: 11.

CDR3 loop: CASSATDADTQYF. CDR3 coding DNA: TGTGCCAGCAGCGCGACGGACGCAGATACGCAGTATTTT. J is TRBJ2-3 and V is TRBV7-8; D is undetermined. CDR3 size: 13 residues. The V end lost 5 bases, the J end lost 4 bases, and 10 bases lay between the germline ends. Per germline, CDR1 SGHVS and CDR2 FQNEAQ.

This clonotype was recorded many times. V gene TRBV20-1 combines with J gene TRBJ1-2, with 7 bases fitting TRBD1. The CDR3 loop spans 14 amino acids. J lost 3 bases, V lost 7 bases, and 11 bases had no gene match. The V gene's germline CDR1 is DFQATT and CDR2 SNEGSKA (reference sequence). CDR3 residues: CSGLYRGLHYGYTF. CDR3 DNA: TGCAGTGGACTTTACAGGGGCCTCCACTATGGCTACACCTTC.

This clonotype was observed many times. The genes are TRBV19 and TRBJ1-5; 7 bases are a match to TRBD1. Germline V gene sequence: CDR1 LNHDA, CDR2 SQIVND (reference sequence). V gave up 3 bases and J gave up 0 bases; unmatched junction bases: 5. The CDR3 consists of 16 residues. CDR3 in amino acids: CASSISDRDSNQPQHF. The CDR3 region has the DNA TGTGCCAGTAGTATCTCCGACAGGGATAGCAATCAGCCCCAGCATTTT.

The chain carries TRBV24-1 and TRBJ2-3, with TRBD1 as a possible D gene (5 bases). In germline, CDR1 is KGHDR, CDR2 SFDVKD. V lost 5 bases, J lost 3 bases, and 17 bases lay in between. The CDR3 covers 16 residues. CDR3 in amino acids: CATSGELGAGTDTQYF. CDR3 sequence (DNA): TGTGCCACCAGTGGGGAATTAGGGGCTGGAACAGATACGCAGTATTTT.

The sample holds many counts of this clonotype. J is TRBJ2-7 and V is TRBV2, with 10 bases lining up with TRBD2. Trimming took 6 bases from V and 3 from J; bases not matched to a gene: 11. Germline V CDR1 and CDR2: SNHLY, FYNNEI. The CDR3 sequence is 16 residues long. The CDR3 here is CASRAGGLLINYEQYF. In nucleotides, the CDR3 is TGTGCCAGCAGAGCGGGAGGGCTCCTTATAAACTACGAGCAGTACTTC. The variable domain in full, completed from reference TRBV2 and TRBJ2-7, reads EPEVTQTPSHQVTQMGQEVILRCVPISNHLYFYWYRQILGQKVEFLVSFYNNEISEKSEIFDDQFSVERPDGSNFTLKIRSTKLEDSAMYFCASRAGGLLINYEQYFGPGTRLTVT.

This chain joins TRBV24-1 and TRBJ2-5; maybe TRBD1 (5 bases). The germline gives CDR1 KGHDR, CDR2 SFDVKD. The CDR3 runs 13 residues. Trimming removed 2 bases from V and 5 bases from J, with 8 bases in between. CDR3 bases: TGTGCCACCAGTGATTATCCAGGGGAGACCCAGTACTTC. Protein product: CATSDYPGETQYF.

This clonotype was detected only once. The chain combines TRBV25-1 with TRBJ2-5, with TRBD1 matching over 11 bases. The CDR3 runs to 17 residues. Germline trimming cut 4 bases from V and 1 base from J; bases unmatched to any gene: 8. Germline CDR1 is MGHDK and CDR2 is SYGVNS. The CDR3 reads CASSAQTGTGGQETQYF. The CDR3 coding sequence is TGTGCCAGCAGTGCGCAAACCGGGACAGGGGGCCAAGAGACCCAGTACTTC. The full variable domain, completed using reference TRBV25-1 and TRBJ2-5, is EADIYQTPRYLVIGTGKKITLECSQTMGHDKMYWYQQDPGMELHLIHYSYGVNSTEKGDLSSESTVSRIRTEHFPLTLESARPSHTSQYLCASSAQTGTGGQETQYFGPGTRLLVL.

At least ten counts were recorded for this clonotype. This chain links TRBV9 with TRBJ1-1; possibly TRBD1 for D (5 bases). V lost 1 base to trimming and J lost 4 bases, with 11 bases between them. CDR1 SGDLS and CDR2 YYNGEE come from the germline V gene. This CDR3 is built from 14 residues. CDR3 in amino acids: CASSVQGWVTEAFF. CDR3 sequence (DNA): TGTGCCAGCAGCGTACAGGGTTGGGTCACTGAAGCTTTCTTT.

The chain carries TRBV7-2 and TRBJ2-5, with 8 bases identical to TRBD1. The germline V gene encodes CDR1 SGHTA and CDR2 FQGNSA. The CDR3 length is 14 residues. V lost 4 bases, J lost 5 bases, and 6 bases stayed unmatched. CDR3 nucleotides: TGTGCCAGCAGCTGGGCAGGGGGCGCGGAGACCCAGTACTTC. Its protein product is CASSWAGGAETQYF.

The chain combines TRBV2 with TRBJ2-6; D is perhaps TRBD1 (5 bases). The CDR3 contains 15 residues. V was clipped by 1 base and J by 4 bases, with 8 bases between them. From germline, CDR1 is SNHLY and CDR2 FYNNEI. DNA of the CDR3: TGTGCCAGCAGTGAAGAGTGGACAGGGGCCAACGTCCTGACTTTC. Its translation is CASSEEWTGANVLTF.

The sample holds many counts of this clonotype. This CDR3 is CSVEEGLRDRSNYGYTF. CDR3 in DNA: TGCAGCGTTGAAGAGGGGCTCCGGGACAGGAGTAACTATGGCTACACCTTC. The chain couples TRBV29-1 to TRBJ1-2; 8 bases agree with TRBD1. Germline V gene lookup returns CDR1 SQVTM and CDR2 ANQGSEA. The CDR3 runs to 17 residues. Trimming removed 0 bases from V and 1 base from J; junction bases left unmatched: 10. The full variable domain, rest sourced from reference TRBV29-1 and TRBJ1-2, is SAVISQKPSRDICQRGTSLTIQCQVDSQVTMMFWYRQQPGQSLTLIATANQGSEATYESGFVIDKFPISRPNLTFSTLTVSNMSPEDSSIYLCSVEEGLRDRSNYGYTFGSGTRLTVV.

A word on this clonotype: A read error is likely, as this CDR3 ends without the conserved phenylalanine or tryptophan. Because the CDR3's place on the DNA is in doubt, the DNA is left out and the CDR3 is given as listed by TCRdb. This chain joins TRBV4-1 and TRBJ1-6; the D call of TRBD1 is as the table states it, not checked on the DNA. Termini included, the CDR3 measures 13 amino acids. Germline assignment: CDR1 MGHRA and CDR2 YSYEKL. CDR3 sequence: CASSQDRPGPLRV.

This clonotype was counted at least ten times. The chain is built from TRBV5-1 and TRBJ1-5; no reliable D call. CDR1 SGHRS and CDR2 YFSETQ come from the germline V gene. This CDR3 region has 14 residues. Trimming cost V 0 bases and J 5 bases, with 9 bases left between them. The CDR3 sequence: CASSLERWDQPQHF. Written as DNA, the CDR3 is TGCGCCAGCAGCTTGGAACGGTGGGATCAGCCCCAGCATTTT.

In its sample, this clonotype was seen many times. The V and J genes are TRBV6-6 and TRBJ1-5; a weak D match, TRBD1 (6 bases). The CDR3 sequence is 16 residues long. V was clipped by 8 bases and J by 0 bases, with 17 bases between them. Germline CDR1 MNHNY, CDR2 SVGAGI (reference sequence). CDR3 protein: CASGVMGAYSNQPQHF. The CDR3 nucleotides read TGTGCCAGCGGGGTAATGGGGGCGTATAGCAATCAGCCCCAGCATTTT.

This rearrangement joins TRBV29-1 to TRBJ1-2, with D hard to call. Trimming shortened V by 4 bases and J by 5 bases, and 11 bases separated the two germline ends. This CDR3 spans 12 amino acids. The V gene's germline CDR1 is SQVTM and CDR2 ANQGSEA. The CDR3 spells CSVVIGSYGYTF. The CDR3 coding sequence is TGCAGCGTTGTAATCGGGAGTTATGGCTACACCTTC.

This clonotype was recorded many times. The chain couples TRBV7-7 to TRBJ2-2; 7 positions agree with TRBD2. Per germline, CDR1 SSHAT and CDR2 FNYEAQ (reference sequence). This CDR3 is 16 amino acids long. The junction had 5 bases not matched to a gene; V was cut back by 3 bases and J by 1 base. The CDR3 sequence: CASSLVAGENTGELFF. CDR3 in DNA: TGTGCCAGCAGCTTGGTAGCGGGCGAGAACACCGGGGAGCTGTTTTTT.

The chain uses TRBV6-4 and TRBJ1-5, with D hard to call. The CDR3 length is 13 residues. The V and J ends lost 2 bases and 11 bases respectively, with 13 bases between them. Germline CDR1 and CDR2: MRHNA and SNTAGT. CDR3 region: CASSDGVELAQHF. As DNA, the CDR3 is TGTGCCAGCAGTGACGGCGTAGAATTGGCCCAGCATTTT.

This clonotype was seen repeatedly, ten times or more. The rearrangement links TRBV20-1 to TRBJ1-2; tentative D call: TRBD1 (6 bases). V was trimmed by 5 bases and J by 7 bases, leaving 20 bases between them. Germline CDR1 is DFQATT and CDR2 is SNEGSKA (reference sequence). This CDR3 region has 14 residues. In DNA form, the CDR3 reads TGCAGTGCTCGCCCCGTAGGGGGGCTGGGTGGCTACACCTTC. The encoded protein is CSARPVGGLGGYTF.

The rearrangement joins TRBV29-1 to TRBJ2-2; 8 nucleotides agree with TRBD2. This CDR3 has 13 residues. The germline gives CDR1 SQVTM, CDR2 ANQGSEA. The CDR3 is CSPLSGESGELFF. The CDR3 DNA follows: TGCAGTCCCCTTAGCGGGGAGTCCGGGGAGCTGTTTTTT.

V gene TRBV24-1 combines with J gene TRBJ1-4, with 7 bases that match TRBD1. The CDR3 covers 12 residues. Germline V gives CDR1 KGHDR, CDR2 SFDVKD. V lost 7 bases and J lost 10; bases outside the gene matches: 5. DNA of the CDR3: TGTGCCACCAGCAGACGGACAGGAAAACTGTTTTTT. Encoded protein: CATSRRTGKLFF.

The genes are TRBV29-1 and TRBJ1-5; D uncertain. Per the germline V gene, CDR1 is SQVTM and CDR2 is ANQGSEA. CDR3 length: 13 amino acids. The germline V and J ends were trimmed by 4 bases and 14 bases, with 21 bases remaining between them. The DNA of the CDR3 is TGCAGCGTTGCAGGAGGGTATTTAGGCTACGAGCATTTT. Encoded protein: CSVAGGYLGYEHF.

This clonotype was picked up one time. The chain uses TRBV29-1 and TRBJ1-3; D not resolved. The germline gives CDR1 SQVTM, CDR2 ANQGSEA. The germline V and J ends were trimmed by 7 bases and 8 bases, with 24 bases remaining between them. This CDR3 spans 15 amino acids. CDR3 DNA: TGCAGCGGGGCCACCGGGCGGAGCTATGGCTACACCATATATTTT. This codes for CSGATGRSYGYTIYF.

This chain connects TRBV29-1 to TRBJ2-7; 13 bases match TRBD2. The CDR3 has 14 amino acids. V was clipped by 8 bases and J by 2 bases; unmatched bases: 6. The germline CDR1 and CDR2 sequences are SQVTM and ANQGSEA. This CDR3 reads CSSSGLAGPYEQYF. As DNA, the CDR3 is TGCAGCTCATCGGGACTAGCGGGACCCTACGAGCAGTACTTC.

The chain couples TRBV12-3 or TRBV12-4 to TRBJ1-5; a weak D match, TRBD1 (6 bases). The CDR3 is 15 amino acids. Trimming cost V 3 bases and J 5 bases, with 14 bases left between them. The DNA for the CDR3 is TGTGCCAGCAGTTTGACAGGTTGGGGGGATCAGCCCCAGCATTTT. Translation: CASSLTGWGDQPQHF.